This TCR beta chain was profiled in a study of regulatory T cells in long-lasting Graves disease. Study overall: Graves' cases, newly diagnosed, had used antithyroid drugs under 3 months. Overall study results and limits: Favored usage of TRBV28, TRBJ1-2 and TRBJ2-5 was recorded in persistent disease.

Libraries of TCR beta came from iRepertoire HTBI primers plus Arm-PCR of CDR3 regions. In the authors' methods: Sample data revealed 60 to 80 TRBV and 14 TRBJ segments. MiXCR was run by TCRdb on the multiplex PCR reads, yielding one entry per CDR3 protein. The V and J calls follow TCRdb's processing rather than the paper's. The table shows around 400,000 distinct CDR3 sequences, with roughly a sixth occurring only once. V was cut by 5 bases and J by 8 bases, with 19 bases left in between. CDR3 length: 15 residues. Germline loops: CDR1 SGHVS, CDR2 FQNEAQ. This clonotype occurred many times. Its antigen remains unidentified. Time point meaning: newly diagnosed GD, antithyroid drugs for less than 3 months. After RNA was extracted from PBMCs, the TCR library was made from it. Patients came through an endocrinology department, and that department was in Xi'an, China.

The gene calls are TRBV7-8 and TRBJ2-1; the D gene is possibly TRBD1 (6 bases). The receptor was derived from a female donor with Graves disease. The sequenced sample was peripheral blood mononuclear cells (PBMCs), obtained at new diagnosis, from a patient treated with antithyroid drugs. The CDR3 region is CASSREGGDVYEQFF. CDR3 DNA: TGTGCCAGCAGCCGCGAAGGGGGAGACGTCTATGAGCAGTTCTTC.